This passage covers 28 T cell receptor beta chains from one sample sequenced in a study of technical replicates of blood from a few donors (TCRdb year 2017). Libraries were prepared through the immunoSEQ multiplex PCR assay. TCRdb provides this immuneACCESS table in a form limited to in-frame rearrangements. Some clones are lacking; in checked studies, under half of them reflect an unresolved V gene, and why the rest are absent is not known. The sample table shows around 63,000 clones, and 90% to 95% are seen once. About 4.5% of the sample belongs to the ten largest clones. The sequenced sample consisted of PBMCs. These receptors were obtained from a human donor in good health. Some clones in this sample may be carry-over from other donors' samples.

This clone has just one count. This sequence joins TRBV4-2 and TRBJ2-5; TRBD2 agrees at 12 bases. J lost 3 bases, V lost 4 bases, and 15 bases had no gene match. The CDR3 covers 19 residues. CDR1 LGHNA and CDR2 YNFKEQ come from the germline V gene. CDR3 residues: CASSRALGSASGGEETQYF. The CDR3 coding sequence is TGTGCCAGCAGCCGAGCTCTTGGGTCGGCTAGCGGGGGGGAAGAGACCCAGTACTTC.

The chain is built from TRBV5-3 and TRBJ2-7; TRBD1 agrees at 7 bases. TRBV5-3 is classed as an ORF, of uncertain function. The junction had 14 bases not matched to a gene; V was cut back by 3 bases and J by 5 bases. The CDR3 sequence is 16 residues long. CDR3 loop: CARSCRDRGLRDEQYF. The CDR3 region has the DNA TGTGCCAGAAGCTGCAGGGATAGGGGGCTTCGGGACGAGCAGTACTTC.

The CDR3 loop reads CASTGLAGGLPDTQYF. The CDR3 DNA reads TGTGCCAGCACCGGACTAGCGGGGGGCCTTCCAGATACGCAGTATTTT. This chain joins TRBV2 and TRBJ2-3; TRBD2 aligns across 14 bases. The length of the CDR3 is 16 residues. The germline gives CDR1 SNHLY, CDR2 FYNNEI. Trimming took 7 bases from V and 4 from J; bases not matched to a gene: 7.

This clone appeared once. The chain links TRBV10-3 to TRBJ2-7; TRBD1 matches 9 bases. In germline, CDR1 is ENHRY, CDR2 SYGVKD. The CDR3 extends over 14 amino acids. The V gene end was trimmed by 10 bases and the J gene end by 2 bases; junction bases not matched to a gene: 9. The CDR3, as DNA: TGTGCCAGTGAAGGGACAGGGCTTACCTACGAGCAGTACTTC. Amino acid sequence: CASEGTGLTYEQYF.

The J gene is TRBJ2-7, the V gene TRBV10-3; D may be TRBD1 (5 bases). CDR3 length: 13 residues. Germline CDR1 ENHRY, CDR2 SYGVKD. V gave up 1 base and J gave up 6 bases, with 10 bases separating them. As DNA, the CDR3 is TGTGCCATCAGTGAGTATGAAGGGGTCGAGCAGTACTTC. This sequence encodes CAISEYEGVEQYF.

The J gene is TRBJ2-7, the V gene TRBV4-3; 9 bases align to TRBD2. CDR3 length: 16 residues. Germline V gene lookup returns CDR1 LGHNA and CDR2 YSLEER. The trim removed 0 bases at V and 5 bases at J, leaving 8 bases unmatched. The CDR3 DNA sequence: TGCGCCAGCAGCCAAGATTGGCGGGGGGGCCTCCACGAGCAGTACTTC. It encodes CASSQDWRGGLHEQYF.

The rearrangement links TRBV2 to TRBJ2-7, with TRBD1 matching 9 bases. Germline V gene data show CDR1 as SNHLY and CDR2 as FYNNEI. After removal of 6 bases from V and 7 bases from J, the junction contained 10 bases not matched to a gene. CDR3 length: 14 amino acids. Here the CDR3 reads CASRKGQGSPEQYF. The CDR3 nucleotides read TGTGCCAGCAGGAAGGGACAGGGCTCCCCGGAGCAGTACTTC.

The genes are TRBV19 and TRBJ2-5; possible D gene TRBD1, 6 bases. V was clipped by 1 base and J by 7 bases, with 13 bases between them. Germline CDR1 is LNHDA and CDR2 is SQIVND (reference sequence). This CDR3 has 14 residues. CDR3 loop: CASSIAGTSPTQYF. CDR3 coding DNA: TGTGCCAGTAGTATAGCGGGGACATCACCGACCCAGTACTTC.

This chain joins TRBV5-1 and TRBJ2-2, with TRBD1 matching 9 bases. V trimming: 0 bases; J trimming: 8 bases; junction bases outside the gene matches: 8. This CDR3 has 16 amino acids. Germline CDR1 reads SGHRS; CDR2 reads YFSETQ. The CDR3 sequence: CASSLVDRGFAGELFF. Written as DNA, the CDR3 is TGCGCCAGCAGCTTGGTGGACAGGGGATTCGCAGGGGAGCTGTTTTTT.

This rearrangement joins TRBV4-2 to TRBJ2-7; 8 nucleotides match TRBD2. The CDR3 runs to 16 residues. Germline-derived CDR1 and CDR2 are LGHNA and YNFKEQ. The V gene end was trimmed by 0 bases and the J gene end by 6 bases; junction bases not matched to a gene: 10. The CDR3 loop is CASSQDRSGGPREQYF. The CDR3 DNA follows: TGTGCCAGCAGCCAAGATAGGAGCGGGGGCCCACGCGAGCAGTACTTC.

The chain combines TRBV9 with TRBJ2-2; the match to TRBD2 covers 7 bases. Germline-derived CDR1 and CDR2 are SGDLS and YYNGEE. With 5 bases clipped from V and 4 bases from J, the junction kept 8 bases outside the gene matches. This CDR3 is built from 15 residues. CDR3 DNA sequence: TGTGCCAGCAGAGAGACTAGCCTTCGCACCGGGGAGCTGTTTTTT. Translation gives CASRETSLRTGELFF.

The chain couples TRBV12-5 to TRBJ2-7; 8 bases map to TRBD2. The CDR3 runs 14 residues. V was pared by 7 bases and J by 2 bases, with 7 bases of the junction left unmatched. Germline values: CDR1 LGHNT, CDR2 FRNRAP. The CDR3 loop reads CASALSGSAYEQYF. CDR3 in DNA: TGTGCTAGTGCCTTAAGCGGGAGCGCCTACGAGCAGTACTTC.

V gene TRBV5-1 combines with J gene TRBJ2-7, with D perhaps TRBD1 (6 bases). The germline V gene encodes CDR1 SGHRS and CDR2 YFSETQ. CDR3 length equals 14 residues. The germline V and J ends were trimmed by 1 base and 2 bases, with 10 bases remaining between them. CDR3 DNA sequence: TGCGCCAGCAGCTTGTGGACAGACCCCTACGAGCAGTACTTC. It yields the protein CASSLWTDPYEQYF. The full variable domain, in which reference TRBV5-1 and TRBJ2-7 provide the parts outside the CDR3, is KAGVTQTPRYLIKTRGQQVTLSCSPISGHRSVSWYQQTPGQGLQFLFEYFSETQRNKGNFPGRFSGRQFSNSRSEMNVSTLELGDSALYLCASSLWTDPYEQYFGPGTRLTVT.

The chain has TRBV19 and TRBJ2-4; perhaps TRBD1 as D (5 bases). CDR1 LNHDA and CDR2 SQIVND come from the germline V gene (reference sequence). The CDR3 length is 13 residues. V gave up 7 bases and J gave up 3 bases, with 10 bases separating them. The CDR3 sequence is CASMGPIKNIQYF. CDR3 nucleotide sequence: TGTGCCAGTATGGGGCCTATCAAAAACATTCAGTACTTC.

Written as DNA, the CDR3 is TGTGCCAGCAGAACACTAGCGAATTACGAGCAGTACTTC. Amino acids: CASRTLANYEQYF. This chain connects TRBV6-6 to TRBJ2-7; 7 positions agree with TRBD2. The trim removed 6 bases at V and 4 bases at J, leaving 6 bases unmatched. The germline CDR1 and CDR2 sequences are MNHNY and SVGAGI (reference sequence). The CDR3 contains 13 residues.

This chain links TRBV7-8 with TRBJ2-1, with 10 bases fitting TRBD2. V shed 5 bases, J shed 7 bases, and the junction held 8 bases outside the gene matches. The V gene's germline CDR1 is SGHVS and CDR2 FQNEAQ. The CDR3 has 15 residues. The CDR3 DNA sequence: TGTGCCAGCAGCCCAGCGGGAGGGCCGAGAAATGAGCAGTTCTTC. The encoded protein is CASSPAGGPRNEQFF.

The chain carries TRBV7-9 and TRBJ2-1; 8 nucleotides line up with TRBD1. Germline lookup yields CDR1 SEHNR and CDR2 FQNEAQ (reference sequence). This CDR3 region has 17 residues. Unmatched junction bases numbered 13, after V lost 4 bases and J lost 5 bases. The CDR3 DNA reads TGTGCCAGCAGCTACCCGAGGACAGGGAGCCGTAACAATGAGCAGTTCTTC. Translation: CASSYPRTGSRNNEQFF.

V and J are TRBV9 and TRBJ2-1; a weak D match, TRBD1 (5 bases). Trimming removed 2 bases from V and 2 bases from J, with 14 bases in between. The CDR3 totals 16 residues. CDR1 and CDR2 (germline): SGDLS, YYNGEE. The CDR3 protein is CASSVYVGATYNEQFF. CDR3 sequence (DNA): TGTGCCAGCAGCGTCTACGTTGGGGCCACCTACAATGAGCAGTTCTTC.

The V and J genes are TRBV5-5 and TRBJ2-5; 11 bases map to TRBD2. Germline V gene lookup returns CDR1 SGHKS and CDR2 YYEKEE (reference sequence). The V segment lost 4 bases and the J segment 5 bases; nucleotides outside the gene matches: 13. The CDR3 has 17 residues. The CDR3: CASSPWGSGGAAETQYF. CDR3 nucleotide sequence: TGTGCCAGCAGCCCCTGGGGTAGCGGGGGGGCCGCGGAGACCCAGTACTTC.

This rearrangement joins TRBV10-3 to TRBJ2-7, with 9 bases matching TRBD2. V lost 4 bases and J lost 2; bases outside the gene matches: 3. The CDR3 runs to 14 residues. Germline lookup yields CDR1 ENHRY and CDR2 SYGVKD. The CDR3 DNA sequence: TGTGCCATCAGTGGGGGCGGGAGGGCCTACGAGCAGTACTTC. Amino acid sequence: CAISGGGRAYEQYF.

The chain couples TRBV5-1 to TRBJ2-3; the D gene is possibly TRBD1 (6 bases). The CDR3 runs to 16 residues. V was shortened by 1 base and J by 0 bases, with 12 bases between the two germline ends. Germline lookup yields CDR1 SGHRS and CDR2 YFSETQ. DNA for the CDR3: TGCGCCAGCAGCTTGCGACAGGTAGATAGCACAGATACGCAGTATTTT. Protein product: CASSLRQVDSTDTQYF.

The CDR3 loop is CASSDSTGGGYTF. CDR3 DNA sequence: TGTGCCAGCAGTGACTCGACAGGGGGCGGCTACACCTTC. The chain is built from TRBV6-4 and TRBJ1-2, with 10 bases identical to TRBD1. There are 13 residues in the CDR3. Germline V gene lookup returns CDR1 MRHNA and CDR2 SNTAGT. Losses at the gene ends were 0 bases for V and 8 bases for J; bases not matched to a gene: 0.

The chain employs TRBV7-8 and TRBJ2-1, with TRBD2 matching 11 bases. Germline CDR1 is SGHVS and CDR2 is FQNEAQ. V shed 6 bases and J 9 bases; nucleotides not matched to a gene: 4. This CDR3 is built from 13 residues. CDR3 protein: CASRTSGSFEQFF. CDR3 DNA: TGTGCCAGCAGAACTAGCGGGAGTTTTGAGCAGTTCTTC.

The V call is TRBV30, the J call TRBJ1-5; 7 nucleotides align to TRBD1. Trimming at V came to 3 bases and at J to 6 bases, leaving 8 bases not matched to a gene. The CDR3 runs to 14 residues. Germline V gene data show CDR1 as GTSNPN and CDR2 as SVGIG (reference sequence). The CDR3 nucleotides are TGTGCCTGGAGGTCGGAGGGGGCGGGTCAGCCCCAGCATTTT. Its translation is CAWRSEGAGQPQHF.

The rearrangement joins TRBV6-1 to TRBJ2-7, with a tentative D call TRBD2 (5 bases). The CDR3 contains 14 residues. Germline loops: CDR1 MNHNS, CDR2 SASEGT. Trimming took off 5 bases at V and 5 bases at J, with 16 bases between the two ends. The CDR3 protein is CASSWTPRIDEQYF. In DNA, the CDR3 is TGTGCCAGCAGTTGGACTCCGAGGATCGACGAGCAGTACTTC.

This chain uses TRBV4-2 with TRBJ2-1; no clear D gene. V was shortened by 1 base and J by 9 bases, with 10 bases between the two germline ends. Germline V gene data show CDR1 as LGHNA and CDR2 as YNFKEQ. This CDR3 has 13 residues. As DNA, the CDR3 is TGTGCCAGCAGCCAAGGAGAATCCGGTGAGCAGTTCTTC. It codes for CASSQGESGEQFF.

Turning to this clone: At one end the junction does not follow the germline gene, possibly because of a read error. V gene TRBV2 combines with J gene TRBJ2-1; TRBD2 matches at 9 bases. From germline, CDR1 is SNHLY and CDR2 FYNNEI. This CDR3 is 11 amino acids long. The CDR3 here is CASSASGGSVF. Written as DNA, the CDR3 is TGTGCCAGCAGCGCCAGCGGGGGGTCGGTCTTC. Drawing the rest from reference TRBV2 and TRBJ2-1, the complete variable domain is EPEVTQTPSHQVTQMGQEVILRCVPISNHLYFYWYRQILGQKVEFLVSFYNNEISEKSEIFDDQFSVERPDGSNFTLKIRSTKLEDSAMYFCASSASGGSVFGPGTRLTVL.

The V and J genes are TRBV5-4 and TRBJ2-7, with a possible D match to TRBD1 (5 bases). The CDR3 totals 13 residues. V was shortened by 4 bases and J by 3 bases, with 11 bases between the two germline ends. CDR1 SGHNT and CDR2 YYREEE come from the germline V gene (reference sequence). The CDR3 sequence is CASSAGRNYEQYF. For the CDR3, the DNA is TGTGCCAGCAGCGCAGGGCGCAACTACGAGCAGTACTTC.